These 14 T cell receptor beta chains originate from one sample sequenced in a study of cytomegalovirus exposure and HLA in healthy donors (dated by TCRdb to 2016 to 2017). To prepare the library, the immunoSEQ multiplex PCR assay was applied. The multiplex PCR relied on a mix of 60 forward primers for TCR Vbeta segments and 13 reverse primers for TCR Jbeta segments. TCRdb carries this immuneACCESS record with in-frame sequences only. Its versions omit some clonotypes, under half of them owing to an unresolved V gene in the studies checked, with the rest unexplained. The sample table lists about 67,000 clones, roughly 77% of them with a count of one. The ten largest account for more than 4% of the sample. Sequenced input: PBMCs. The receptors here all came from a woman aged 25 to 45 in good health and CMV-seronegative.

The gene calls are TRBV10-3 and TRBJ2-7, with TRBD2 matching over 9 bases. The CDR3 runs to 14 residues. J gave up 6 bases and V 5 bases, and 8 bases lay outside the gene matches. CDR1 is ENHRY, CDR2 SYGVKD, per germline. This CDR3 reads CAISFGGGAGEQYF. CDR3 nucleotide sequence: TGTGCCATCAGTTTCGGCGGGGGGGCGGGCGAGCAGTACTTC.

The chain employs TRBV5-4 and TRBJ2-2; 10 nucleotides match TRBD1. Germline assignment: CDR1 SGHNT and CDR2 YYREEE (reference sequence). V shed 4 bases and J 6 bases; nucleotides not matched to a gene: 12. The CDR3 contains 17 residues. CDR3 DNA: TGTGCCAGCAGCCCGCAGACAGGGGGCGCGGGTTCCGGGGAGCTGTTTTTT. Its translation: CASSPQTGGAGSGELFF.

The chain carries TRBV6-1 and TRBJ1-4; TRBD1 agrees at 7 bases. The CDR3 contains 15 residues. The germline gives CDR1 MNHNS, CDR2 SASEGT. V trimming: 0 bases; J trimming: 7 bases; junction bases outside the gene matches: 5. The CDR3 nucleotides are TGTGCCAGCAGTGAAGCGTTAGGGGGCGGTGAAAAACTGTTTTTT. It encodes CASSEALGGGEKLFF.

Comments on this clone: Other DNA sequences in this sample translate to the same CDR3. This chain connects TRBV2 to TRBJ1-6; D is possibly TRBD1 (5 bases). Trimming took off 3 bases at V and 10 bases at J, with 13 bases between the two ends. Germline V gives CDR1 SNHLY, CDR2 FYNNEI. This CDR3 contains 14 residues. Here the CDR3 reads CASSDRVEDSPLHF. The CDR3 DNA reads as TGTGCCAGCAGTGACAGGGTTGAGGACTCACCCCTCCACTTT.

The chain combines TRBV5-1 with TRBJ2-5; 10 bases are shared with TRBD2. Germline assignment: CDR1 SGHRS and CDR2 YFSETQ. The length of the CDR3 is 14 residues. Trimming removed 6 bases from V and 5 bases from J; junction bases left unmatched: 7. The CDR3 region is CASNLAGVGETQYF. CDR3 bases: TGCGCCAGCAATCTAGCGGGGGTAGGTGAGACCCAGTACTTC.

The CDR3 DNA follows: TGTGCCATCAGGGGACAGGGGAACACTGAAGCTTTCTTT. It translates to CAIRGQGNTEAFF. The genes are TRBV10-3 and TRBJ1-1, with 9 bases identical to TRBD1. Losses at the gene ends were 6 bases for V and 1 base for J; bases not matched to a gene: 0. Germline-derived CDR1 and CDR2 are ENHRY and SYGVKD. The CDR3 length is 13 residues.

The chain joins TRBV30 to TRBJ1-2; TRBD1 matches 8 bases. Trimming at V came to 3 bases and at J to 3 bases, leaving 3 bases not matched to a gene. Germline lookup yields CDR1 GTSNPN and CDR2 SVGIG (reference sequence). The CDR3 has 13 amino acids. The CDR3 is CAWRGGQDYGYTF. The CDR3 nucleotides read TGTGCCTGGAGGGGGGGACAGGACTATGGCTACACCTTC.

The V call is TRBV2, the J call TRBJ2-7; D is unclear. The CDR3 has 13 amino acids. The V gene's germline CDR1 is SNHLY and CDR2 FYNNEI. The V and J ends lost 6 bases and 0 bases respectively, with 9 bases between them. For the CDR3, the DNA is TGTGCCAGCAGAAAACTTATCTCCTACGAGCAGTACTTC. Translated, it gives CASRKLISYEQYF.

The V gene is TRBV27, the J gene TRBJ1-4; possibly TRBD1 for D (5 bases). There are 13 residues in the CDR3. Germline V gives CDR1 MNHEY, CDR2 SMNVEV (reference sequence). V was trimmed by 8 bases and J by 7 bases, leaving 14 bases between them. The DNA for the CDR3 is TGTGCCAGCTCGTCCAGGGAAGGTGAAAAACTGTTTTTT. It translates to CASSSREGEKLFF.

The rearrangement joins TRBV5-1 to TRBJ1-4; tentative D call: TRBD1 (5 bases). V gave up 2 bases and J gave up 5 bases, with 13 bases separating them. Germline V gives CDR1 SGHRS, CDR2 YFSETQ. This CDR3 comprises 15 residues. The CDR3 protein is CASSLAHRLNEKLFF. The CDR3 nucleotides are TGCGCCAGCAGCTTAGCTCACAGGTTAAATGAAAAACTGTTTTTT. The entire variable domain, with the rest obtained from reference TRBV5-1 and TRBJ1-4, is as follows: KAGVTQTPRYLIKTRGQQVTLSCSPISGHRSVSWYQQTPGQGLQFLFEYFSETQRNKGNFPGRFSGRQFSNSRSEMNVSTLELGDSALYLCASSLAHRLNEKLFFGSGTQLSVL.

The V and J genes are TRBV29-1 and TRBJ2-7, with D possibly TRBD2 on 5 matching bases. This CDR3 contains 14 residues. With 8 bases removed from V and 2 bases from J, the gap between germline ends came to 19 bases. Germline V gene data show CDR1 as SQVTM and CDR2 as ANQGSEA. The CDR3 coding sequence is TGCAGCTGTGGCGGATCGGGAACCCCCTACGAGCAGTACTTC. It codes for CSCGGSGTPYEQYF.

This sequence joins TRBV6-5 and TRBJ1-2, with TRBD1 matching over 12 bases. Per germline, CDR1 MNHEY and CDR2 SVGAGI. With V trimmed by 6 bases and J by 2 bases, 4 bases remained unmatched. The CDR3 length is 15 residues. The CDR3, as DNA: TGTGCCAGCAGGGGACAGGGGGCGCAAAACTATGGCTACACCTTC. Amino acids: CASRGQGAQNYGYTF.

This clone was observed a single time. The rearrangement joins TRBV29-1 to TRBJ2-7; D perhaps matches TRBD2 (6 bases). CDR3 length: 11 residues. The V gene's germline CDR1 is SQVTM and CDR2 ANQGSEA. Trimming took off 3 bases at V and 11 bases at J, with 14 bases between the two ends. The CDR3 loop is CSVEYGTGEYF. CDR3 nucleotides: TGCAGCGTTGAGTATGGGACGGGGGAGTACTTC.

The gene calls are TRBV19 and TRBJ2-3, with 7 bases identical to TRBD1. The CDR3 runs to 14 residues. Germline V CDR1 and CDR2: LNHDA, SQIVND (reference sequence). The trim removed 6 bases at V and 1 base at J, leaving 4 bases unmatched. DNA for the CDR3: TGTGCCAGTAGCAACAGGGGAGGCACAGATACGCAGTATTTT. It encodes CASSNRGGTDTQYF.